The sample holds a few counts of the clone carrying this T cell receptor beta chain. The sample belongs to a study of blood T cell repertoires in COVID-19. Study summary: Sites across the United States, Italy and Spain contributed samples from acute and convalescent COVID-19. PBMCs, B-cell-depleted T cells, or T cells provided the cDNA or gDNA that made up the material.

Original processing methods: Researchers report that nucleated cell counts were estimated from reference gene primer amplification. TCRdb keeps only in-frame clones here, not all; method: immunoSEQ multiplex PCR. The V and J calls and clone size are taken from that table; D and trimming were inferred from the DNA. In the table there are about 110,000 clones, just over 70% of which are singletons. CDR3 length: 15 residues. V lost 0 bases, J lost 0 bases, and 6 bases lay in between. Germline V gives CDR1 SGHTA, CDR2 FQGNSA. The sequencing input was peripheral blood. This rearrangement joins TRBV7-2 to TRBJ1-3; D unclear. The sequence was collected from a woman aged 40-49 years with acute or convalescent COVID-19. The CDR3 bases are TGTGCCAGCAGCTTAGCCAGATTCTCTGGAAACACCATATATTTT. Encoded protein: CASSLARFSGNTIYF. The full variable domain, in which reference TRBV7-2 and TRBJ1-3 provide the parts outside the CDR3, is GAGVSQSPSNKVTEKGKDVELRCDPISGHTALYWYRQSLGQGLEFLIYFQGNSAPDKSGLPSDRFSAERTGGSVSTLTIQRTQQEDSAVYLCASSLARFSGNTIYFGEGSWLTVV.